This TCR beta chain was captured by sequencing in a study of T cell responses to AZD1222 COVID-19 vaccine. The assay was immunoSEQ multiplex PCR, and TCRdb's table has in-frame clones only and misses some. Of over 95,000 clones in the sample, approximately 88% were seen once. The source is an adult who received the AZD1222 COVID-19 vaccine. Sample: peripheral blood, taken 28 days after the second AZD1222 dose.

The CDR3 loop reads CASSQVLTGYYEQYF. The CDR3 DNA reads as TGCGCCAGCAGCCAAGTGCTTACAGGTTACTACGAGCAGTACTTC. The chain employs TRBV4-1 and TRBJ2-7, with D tentatively TRBD1 (5 bases). CDR3 length: 15 amino acids. With 1 base removed from V and 3 bases from J, the gap between germline ends came to 13 bases. CDR1 is MGHRA, CDR2 YSYEKL, per germline.